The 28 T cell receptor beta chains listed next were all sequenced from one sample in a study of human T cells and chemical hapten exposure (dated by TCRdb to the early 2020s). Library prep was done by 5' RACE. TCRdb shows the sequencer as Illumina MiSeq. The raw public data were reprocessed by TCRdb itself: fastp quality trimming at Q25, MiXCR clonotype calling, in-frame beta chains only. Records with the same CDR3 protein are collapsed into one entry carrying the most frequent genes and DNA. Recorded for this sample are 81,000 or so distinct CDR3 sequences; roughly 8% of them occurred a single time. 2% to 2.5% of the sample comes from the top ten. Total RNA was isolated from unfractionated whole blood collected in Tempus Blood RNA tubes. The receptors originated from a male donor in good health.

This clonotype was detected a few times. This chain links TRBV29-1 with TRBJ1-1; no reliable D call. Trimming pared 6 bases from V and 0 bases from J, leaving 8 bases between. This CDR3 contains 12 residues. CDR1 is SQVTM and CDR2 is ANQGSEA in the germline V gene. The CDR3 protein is CSVRHMNTEAFF. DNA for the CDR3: TGCAGCGTCCGACACATGAACACTGAAGCTTTCTTT. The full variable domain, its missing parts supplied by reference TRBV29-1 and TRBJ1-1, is SAVISQKPSRDICQRGTSLTIQCQVDSQVTMMFWYRQQPGQSLTLIATANQGSEATYESGFVIDKFPISRPNLTFSTLTVSNMSPEDSSIYLCSVRHMNTEAFFGQGTRLTVV.

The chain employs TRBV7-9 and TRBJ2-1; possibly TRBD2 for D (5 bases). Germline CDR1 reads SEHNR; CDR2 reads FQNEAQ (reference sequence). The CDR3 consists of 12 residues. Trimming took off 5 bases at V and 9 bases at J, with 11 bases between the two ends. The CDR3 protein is CASSAGGGEQFF. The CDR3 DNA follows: TGTGCCAGCAGCGCCGGAGGCGGTGAGCAGTTCTTC. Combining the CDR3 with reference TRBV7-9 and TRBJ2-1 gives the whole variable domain DTGVSQNPRHKITKRGQNVTFRCDPISEHNRLYWYRQTLGQGPEFLTYFQNEAQLEKSRLLSDRFSAERPKGSFSTLEIQRTEQGDSAMYLCASSAGGGEQFFGPGTRLTVL.

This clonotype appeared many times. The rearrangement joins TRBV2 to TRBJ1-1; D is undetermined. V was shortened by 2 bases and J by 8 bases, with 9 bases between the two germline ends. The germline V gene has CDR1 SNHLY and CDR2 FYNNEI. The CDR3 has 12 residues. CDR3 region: CASSETGREAFF. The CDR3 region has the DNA TGTGCCAGCAGTGAAACGGGGAGGGAAGCTTTCTTT.

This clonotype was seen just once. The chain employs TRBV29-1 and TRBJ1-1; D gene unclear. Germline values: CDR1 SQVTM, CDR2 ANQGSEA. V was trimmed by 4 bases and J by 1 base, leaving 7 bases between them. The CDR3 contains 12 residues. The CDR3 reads CSVARPNTEAFF. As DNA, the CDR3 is TGCAGCGTTGCGCGGCCGAACACTGAAGCTTTCTTT.

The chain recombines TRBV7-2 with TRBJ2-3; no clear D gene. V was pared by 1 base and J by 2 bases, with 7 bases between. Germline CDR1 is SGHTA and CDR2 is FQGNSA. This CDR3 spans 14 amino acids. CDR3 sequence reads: CASSLDRFTDTQYF. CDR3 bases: TGTGCCAGCAGCTTAGACAGATTCACAGATACGCAGTATTTT.

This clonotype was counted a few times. DNA for the CDR3: TGTGCCAGCAGTTACGAGGGACAGGGGGGGCCCCTCCACTTT. It specifies CASSYEGQGGPLHF. The V and J genes are TRBV6-5 and TRBJ1-6, with 11 bases that match TRBD1. V lost 2 bases to trimming and J lost 13 bases; unmatched junction nucleotides: 4. CDR3 length: 14 residues. The germline gives CDR1 MNHEY, CDR2 SVGAGI.

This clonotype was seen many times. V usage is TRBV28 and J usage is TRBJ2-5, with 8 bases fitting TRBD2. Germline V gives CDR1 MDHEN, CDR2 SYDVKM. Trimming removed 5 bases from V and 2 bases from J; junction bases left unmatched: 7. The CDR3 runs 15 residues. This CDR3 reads CASSPFTSGQETQYF. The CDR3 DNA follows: TGTGCCAGCAGTCCCTTTACTAGCGGACAAGAGACCCAGTACTTC.

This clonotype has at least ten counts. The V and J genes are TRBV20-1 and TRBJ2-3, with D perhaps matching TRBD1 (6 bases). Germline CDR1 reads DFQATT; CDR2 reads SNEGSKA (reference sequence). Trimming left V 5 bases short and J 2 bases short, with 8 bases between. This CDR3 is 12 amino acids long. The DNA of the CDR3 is TGCAGTGCTTCAGGGGCCACAGATACGCAGTATTTT. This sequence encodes CSASGATDTQYF.

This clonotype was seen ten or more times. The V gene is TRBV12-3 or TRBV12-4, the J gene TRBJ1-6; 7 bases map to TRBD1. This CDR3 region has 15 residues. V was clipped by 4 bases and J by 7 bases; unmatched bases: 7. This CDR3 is CASSSRQGRNSPLHF. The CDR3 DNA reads TGTGCCAGCAGTTCCCGACAGGGCCGAAATTCACCCCTCCACTTT.

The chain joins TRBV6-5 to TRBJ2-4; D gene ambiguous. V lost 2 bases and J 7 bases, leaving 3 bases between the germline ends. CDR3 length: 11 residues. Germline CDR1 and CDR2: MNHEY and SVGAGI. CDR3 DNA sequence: TGTGCCAGCAGTTACGCGAACATTCAGTACTTC. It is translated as CASSYANIQYF.

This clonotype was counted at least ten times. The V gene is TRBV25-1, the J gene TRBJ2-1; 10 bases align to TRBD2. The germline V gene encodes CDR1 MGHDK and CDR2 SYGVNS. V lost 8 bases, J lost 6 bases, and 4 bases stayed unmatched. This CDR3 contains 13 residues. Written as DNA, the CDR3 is TGTGCCAGCGGGGGACTAGCGCGCAATGAGCAGTTCTTC. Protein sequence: CASGGLARNEQFF.

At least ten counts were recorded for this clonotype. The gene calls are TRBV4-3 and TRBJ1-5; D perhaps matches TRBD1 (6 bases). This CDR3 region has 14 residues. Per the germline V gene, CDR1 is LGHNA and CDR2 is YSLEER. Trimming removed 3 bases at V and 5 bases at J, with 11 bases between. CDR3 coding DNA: TGCGCCAGCAGCCACCTACAGGGCCATCAGCCCCAGCATTTT. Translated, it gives CASSHLQGHQPQHF.

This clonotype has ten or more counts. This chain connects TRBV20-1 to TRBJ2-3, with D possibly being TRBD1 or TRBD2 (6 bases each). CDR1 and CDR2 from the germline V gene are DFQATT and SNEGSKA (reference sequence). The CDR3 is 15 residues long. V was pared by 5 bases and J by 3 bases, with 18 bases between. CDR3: CSASNRGRRTDTQYF. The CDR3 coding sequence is TGCAGTGCTTCAAACCGGGGGCGGCGAACAGATACGCAGTATTTT.

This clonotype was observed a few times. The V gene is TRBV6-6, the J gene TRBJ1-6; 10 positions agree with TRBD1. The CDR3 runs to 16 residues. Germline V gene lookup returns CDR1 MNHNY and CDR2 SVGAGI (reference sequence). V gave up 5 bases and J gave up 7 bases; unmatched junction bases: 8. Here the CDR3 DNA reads TGTGCCAGCAGTCCCGGGACAGGGGTACGCAATTCACCCCTCCACTTT. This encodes CASSPGTGVRNSPLHF.

CDR3 in amino acids: CASSQDIEETQYF. CDR3 nucleotide sequence: TGTGCCAGCAGCCAAGATATAGAAGAGACCCAGTACTTC. The V gene is TRBV14, the J gene TRBJ2-5; no reliable D call. V was trimmed by 0 bases and J by 3 bases, leaving 5 bases between them. The germline gives CDR1 SGHDN, CDR2 FVKESK. The CDR3 is 13 residues long.

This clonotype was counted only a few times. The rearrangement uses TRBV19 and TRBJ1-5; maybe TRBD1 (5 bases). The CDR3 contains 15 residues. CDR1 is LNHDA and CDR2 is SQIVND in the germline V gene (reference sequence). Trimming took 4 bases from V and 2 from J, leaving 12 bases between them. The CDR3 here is CASSTRRDGNQPQHF. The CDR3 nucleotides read TGTGCCAGTAGTACCCGCCGGGACGGCAATCAGCCCCAGCATTTT. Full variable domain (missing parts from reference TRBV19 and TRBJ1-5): DGGITQSPKYLFRKEGQNVTLSCEQNLNHDAMYWYRQDPGQGLRLIYYSQIVNDFQKGDIAEGYSVSREKKESFPLTVTSAQKNPTAFYLCASSTRRDGNQPQHFGDGTRLSIL.

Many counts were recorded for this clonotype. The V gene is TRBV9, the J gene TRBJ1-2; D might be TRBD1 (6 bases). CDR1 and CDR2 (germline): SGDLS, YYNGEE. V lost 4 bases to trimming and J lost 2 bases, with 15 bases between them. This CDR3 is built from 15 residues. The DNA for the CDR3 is TGTGCCAGCAGCCCGCGACAGGTGCCAAACTATGGCTACACCTTC. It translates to CASSPRQVPNYGYTF. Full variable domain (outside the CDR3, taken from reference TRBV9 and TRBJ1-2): DSGVTQTPKHLITATGQRVTLRCSPRSGDLSVYWYQQSLDQGLQFLIQYYNGEERAKGNILERFSAQQFPDLHSELNLSSLELGDSALYFCASSPRQVPNYGYTFGSGTRLTVV.

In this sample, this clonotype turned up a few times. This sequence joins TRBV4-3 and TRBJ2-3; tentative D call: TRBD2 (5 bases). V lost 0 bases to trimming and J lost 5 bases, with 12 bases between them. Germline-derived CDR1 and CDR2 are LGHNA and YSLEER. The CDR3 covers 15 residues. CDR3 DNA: TGCGCCAGCAGCCAAGAAGGGCGAGGGAGAGATACGCAGTATTTT. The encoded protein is CASSQEGRGRDTQYF.

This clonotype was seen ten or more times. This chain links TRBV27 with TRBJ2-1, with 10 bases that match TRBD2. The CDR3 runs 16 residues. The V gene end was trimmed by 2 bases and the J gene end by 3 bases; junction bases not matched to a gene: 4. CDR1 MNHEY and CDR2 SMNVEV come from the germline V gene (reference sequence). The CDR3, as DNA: TGTGCCAGCAGTTTAGAGGGGACTAGCGACTACAATGAGCAGTTCTTC. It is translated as CASSLEGTSDYNEQFF.

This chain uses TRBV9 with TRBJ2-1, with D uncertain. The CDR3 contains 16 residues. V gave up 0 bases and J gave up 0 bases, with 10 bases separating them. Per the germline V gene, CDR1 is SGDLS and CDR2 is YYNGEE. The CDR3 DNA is TGTGCCAGCAGCGTAGGAGGAGCTCTCTCCTACAATGAGCAGTTCTTC. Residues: CASSVGGALSYNEQFF.

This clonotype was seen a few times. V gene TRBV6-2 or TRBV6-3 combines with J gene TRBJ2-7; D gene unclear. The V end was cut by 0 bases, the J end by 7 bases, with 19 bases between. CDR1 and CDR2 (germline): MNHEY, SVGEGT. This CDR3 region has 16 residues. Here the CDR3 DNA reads TGTGCCAGCAGTTACTCGAACCTCGGGCAGCCTACGGAGCAGTACTTC. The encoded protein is CASSYSNLGQPTEQYF.

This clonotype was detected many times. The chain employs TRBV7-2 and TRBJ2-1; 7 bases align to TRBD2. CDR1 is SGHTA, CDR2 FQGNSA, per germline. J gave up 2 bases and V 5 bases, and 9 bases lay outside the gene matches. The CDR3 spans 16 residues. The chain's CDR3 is CASSLLAPDTYNEQFF. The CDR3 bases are TGTGCCAGCAGCCTACTAGCGCCAGATACCTACAATGAGCAGTTCTTC.

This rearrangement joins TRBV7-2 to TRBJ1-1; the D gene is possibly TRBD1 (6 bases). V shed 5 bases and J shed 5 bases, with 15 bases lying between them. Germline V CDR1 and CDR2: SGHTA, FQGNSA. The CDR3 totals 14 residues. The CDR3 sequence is CASSPQGLGTEAFF. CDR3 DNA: TGTGCCAGCAGCCCACAGGGTTTGGGAACTGAAGCTTTCTTT.

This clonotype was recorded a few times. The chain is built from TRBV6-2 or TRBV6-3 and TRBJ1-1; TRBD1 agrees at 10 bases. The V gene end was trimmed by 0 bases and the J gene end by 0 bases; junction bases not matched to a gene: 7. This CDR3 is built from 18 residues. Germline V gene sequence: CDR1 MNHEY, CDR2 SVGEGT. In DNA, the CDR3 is TGTGCCAGCAGTTACTCGTGGGACAGGGGCCTGGTGAACACTGAAGCTTTCTTT. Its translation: CASSYSWDRGLVNTEAFF.

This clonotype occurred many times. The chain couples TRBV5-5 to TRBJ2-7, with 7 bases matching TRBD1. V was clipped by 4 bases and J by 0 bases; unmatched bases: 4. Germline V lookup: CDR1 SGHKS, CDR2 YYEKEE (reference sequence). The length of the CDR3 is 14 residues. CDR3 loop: CASSVRDSSYEQYF. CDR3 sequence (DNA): TGTGCCAGCAGCGTCCGGGACAGCTCCTACGAGCAGTACTTC.

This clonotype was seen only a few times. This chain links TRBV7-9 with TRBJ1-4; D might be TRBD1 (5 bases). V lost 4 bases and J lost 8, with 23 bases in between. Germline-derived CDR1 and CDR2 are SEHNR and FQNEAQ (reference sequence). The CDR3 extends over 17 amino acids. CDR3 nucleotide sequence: TGTGCCAGCAGCTCCCCGGCGGTAGGGGCGCGAAGGGAAAAACTGTTTTTT. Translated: CASSSPAVGARREKLFF.

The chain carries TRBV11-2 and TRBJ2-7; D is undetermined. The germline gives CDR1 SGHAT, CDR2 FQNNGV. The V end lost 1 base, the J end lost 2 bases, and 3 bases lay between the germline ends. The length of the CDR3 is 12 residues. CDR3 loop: CASSLVPYEQYF. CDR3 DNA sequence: TGTGCCAGCAGCTTAGTTCCCTACGAGCAGTACTTC.

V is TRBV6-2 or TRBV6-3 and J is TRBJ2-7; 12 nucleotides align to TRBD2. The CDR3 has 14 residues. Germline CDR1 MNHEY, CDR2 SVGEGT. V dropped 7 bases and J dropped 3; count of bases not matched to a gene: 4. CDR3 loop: CASTRLAGDYEQYF. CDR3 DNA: TGTGCCAGCACCCGACTAGCGGGGGACTACGAGCAGTACTTC.